This T cell receptor beta chain was observed in a study of blood T cell repertoires in COVID-19. Whole-study context: Samples came from the United States, Italy and Spain, spanning acute and convalescent COVID-19. The analysed material was cDNA or gDNA that came from T cells, B-cell-depleted T cells, or PBMCs.

Repertoires were generated with immunoSEQ multiplex PCR, while TCRdb's copy carries only in-frame clones and drops some. Here the sample spans about 380,000 clones, roughly 91% being singletons. This clone was seen a single time. Other DNA sequences in the same sample also yield this CDR3. The study drew participants aged about 18 to 90 years from 24 US areas. Participant-given clinical history determined each cohort assignment. With V trimmed by 3 bases and J by 4 bases, 1 base remained unmatched. CDR1 and CDR2 (germline): KGHSH, LQKENI. The CDR3 consists of 14 residues. The chain is built from TRBV18 and TRBJ2-7, with 12 bases fitting TRBD1. This clonotype was obtained from a woman under 30 who had recovered from COVID-19. Sample: PBMCs or T cells enriched from blood (not recorded which). This CDR3 is CASSPGQGAYEQYF. The CDR3 DNA reads as TGTGCCAGCTCACCGGGACAGGGGGCGTACGAGCAGTACTTC.